One and the same sample provided the 6 T cell receptor beta chains below, sequenced in a study of OX40 agonist ivuxolimab in advanced cancers. The table came from immunoSEQ multiplex PCR; TCRdb's copy has only in-frame clones and leaves some out. The sample lists under 65,000 clones, 85% occurring once. The sample here was CD4+ or CD8+ T cells sorted from blood, taken in a trial of the OX40 agonist ivuxolimab. Every receptor here comes from an adult with an advanced solid tumor such as melanoma, head and neck, liver or kidney cancer.

This chain links TRBV15 with TRBJ1-2; D gene ambiguous. From germline, CDR1 is LNHNV and CDR2 YYDKDF (reference sequence). Trimming took off 7 bases at V and 2 bases at J, with 14 bases between the two ends. The CDR3 runs 14 residues. DNA for the CDR3: TGTGCCACCACCGAGAATAGAGGAAACTATGGCTACACCTTC. Residues: CATTENRGNYGYTF.

The CDR3 nucleotides read TGTGCCAGCAGTGTAGACAGAGGACAGGGTAGCAATCAGCCCCAGCATTTT. Translating gives CASSVDRGQGSNQPQHF. This sequence joins TRBV6-1 and TRBJ1-5, with 8 bases aligning to TRBD1. Trimming at V came to 4 bases and at J to 0 bases, leaving 8 bases not matched to a gene. The CDR3 extends over 17 amino acids. Per germline, CDR1 MNHNS and CDR2 SASEGT.

The rearrangement joins TRBV11-2 to TRBJ2-3, with D maybe TRBD2 (6 bases). CDR3 length: 15 amino acids. The germline V and J ends were trimmed by 4 bases and 0 bases, with 11 bases remaining between them. Germline V gives CDR1 SGHAT, CDR2 FQNNGV. The CDR3 DNA reads TGTGCCAGCAGCTCCCGGGGGAGCAGCACAGATACGCAGTATTTT. The encoded protein is CASSSRGSSTDTQYF.

V gene TRBV5-4 combines with J gene TRBJ2-5; weak D call: TRBD2 (5 bases). V lost 4 bases, J lost 2 bases, and 12 bases lay in between. The CDR3 covers 14 residues. Germline V CDR1 and CDR2: SGHNT, YYREEE (reference sequence). Here the CDR3 reads CASSAVPGQETQYF. CDR3 sequence (DNA): TGTGCCAGCAGCGCTGTACCGGGGCAAGAGACCCAGTACTTC.

The chain combines TRBV4-1 with TRBJ1-2, with 12 bases matching TRBD1. The CDR3 totals 17 residues. Germline-derived CDR1 and CDR2 are MGHRA and YSYEKL. With V trimmed by 0 bases and J by 5 bases, 7 bases remained unmatched. CDR3 residues: CASSQEAGTGGVYGYTF. In DNA form, the CDR3 reads TGCGCCAGCAGCCAAGAGGCCGGGACAGGGGGCGTTTATGGCTACACCTTC.

Turning to this clone: At the DNA level, this CDR3 is encoded by other sequences in the same sample as well. V gene TRBV4-1 combines with J gene TRBJ1-6; the match to TRBD1 covers 7 bases. The CDR3 has 17 amino acids. V was clipped by 0 bases and J by 6 bases; unmatched bases: 8. Per germline, CDR1 MGHRA and CDR2 YSYEKL. CDR3 sequence: CASSQDVGTDLNSPLHF. CDR3 DNA: TGCGCCAGCAGCCAAGATGTGGGGACAGACCTTAATTCACCCCTCCACTTT.